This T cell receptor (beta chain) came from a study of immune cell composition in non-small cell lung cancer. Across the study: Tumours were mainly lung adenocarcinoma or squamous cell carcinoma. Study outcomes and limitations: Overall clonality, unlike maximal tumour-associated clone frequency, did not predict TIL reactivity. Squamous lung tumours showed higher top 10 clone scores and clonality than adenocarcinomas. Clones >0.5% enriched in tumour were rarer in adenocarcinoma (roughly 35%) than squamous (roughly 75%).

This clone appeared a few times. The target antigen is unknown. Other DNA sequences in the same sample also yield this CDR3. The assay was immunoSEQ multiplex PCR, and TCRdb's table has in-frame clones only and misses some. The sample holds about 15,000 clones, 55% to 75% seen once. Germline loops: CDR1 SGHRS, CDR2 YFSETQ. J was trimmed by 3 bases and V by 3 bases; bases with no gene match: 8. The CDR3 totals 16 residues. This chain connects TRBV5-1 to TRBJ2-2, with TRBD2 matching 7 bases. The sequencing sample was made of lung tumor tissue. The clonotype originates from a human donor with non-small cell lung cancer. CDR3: CASSSTTGGHTGELFF. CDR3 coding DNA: TGCGCCAGCAGCTCTACTACGGGGGGACACACCGGGGAGCTGTTTTTT.